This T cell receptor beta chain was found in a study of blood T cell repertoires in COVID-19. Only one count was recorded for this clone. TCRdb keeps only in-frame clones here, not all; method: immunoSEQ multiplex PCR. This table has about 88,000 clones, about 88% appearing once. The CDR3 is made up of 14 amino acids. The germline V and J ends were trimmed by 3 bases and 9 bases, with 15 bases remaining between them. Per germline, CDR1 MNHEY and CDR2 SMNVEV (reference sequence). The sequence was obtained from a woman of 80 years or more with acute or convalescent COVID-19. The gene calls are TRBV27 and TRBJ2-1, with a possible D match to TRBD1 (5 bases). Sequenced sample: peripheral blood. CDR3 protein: CASSFLLGAGEQFF. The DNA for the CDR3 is TGTGCCAGCAGTTTCCTTCTAGGGGCAGGTGAGCAGTTCTTC.